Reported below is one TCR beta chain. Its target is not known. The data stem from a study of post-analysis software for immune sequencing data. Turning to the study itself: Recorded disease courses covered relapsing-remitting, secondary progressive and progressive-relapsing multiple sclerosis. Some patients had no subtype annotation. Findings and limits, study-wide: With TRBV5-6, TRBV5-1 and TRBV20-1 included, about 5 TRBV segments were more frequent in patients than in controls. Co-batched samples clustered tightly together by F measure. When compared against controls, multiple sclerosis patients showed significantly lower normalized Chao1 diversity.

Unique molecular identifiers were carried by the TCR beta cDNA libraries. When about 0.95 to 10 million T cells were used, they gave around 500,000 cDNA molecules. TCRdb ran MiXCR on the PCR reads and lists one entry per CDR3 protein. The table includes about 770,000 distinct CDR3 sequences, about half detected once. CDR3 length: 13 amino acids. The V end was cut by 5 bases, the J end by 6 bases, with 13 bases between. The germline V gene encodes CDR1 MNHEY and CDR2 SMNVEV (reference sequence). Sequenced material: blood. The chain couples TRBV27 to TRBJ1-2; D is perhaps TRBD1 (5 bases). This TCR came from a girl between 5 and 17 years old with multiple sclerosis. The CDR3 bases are TGTGCCAGCAGTCCGGGACTAACACATGGCTACACCTTC. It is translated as CASSPGLTHGYTF.